A single sample gave rise to the 23 T cell receptor beta chains below, sequenced in a study of T cell changes during pregnancy in multiple sclerosis. This table comes from immunoSEQ multiplex PCR, and its TCRdb copy is limited to in-frame clones, with some not included. Among around 66,000 clones listed, about 92% were seen once. This sample comprised peripheral blood, obtained in the first trimester of pregnancy. Receptors were obtained from a female donor in good health, enrolled as a control in a pregnancy study.

This clone was observed once. This rearrangement joins TRBV5-1 to TRBJ2-1; tentative D call: TRBD2 (6 bases). Trimming stripped 4 bases from V and 9 bases from J, with 11 bases between. This CDR3 is 12 amino acids long. Germline CDR1 is SGHRS and CDR2 is YFSETQ. CDR3 bases: TGCGCCAGCAGCGATGGAGGGGTTGAGCAGTTCTTC. It codes for CASSDGGVEQFF.

The gene calls are TRBV5-6 and TRBJ1-1; TRBD1 agrees at 12 bases. Trimming took 2 bases from V and 11 from J; bases not matched to a gene: 13. There are 16 residues in the CDR3. In germline, CDR1 is SGHDT, CDR2 YYEEEE. CDR3 sequence: CASSFGWGQGAFYAFF. The CDR3 region has the DNA TGTGCCAGCAGCTTCGGCTGGGGACAGGGGGCATTCTATGCTTTCTTT.

CDR3 protein: CASSHPTGSNQPQHF. The CDR3 nucleotides are TGTGCCAGCTCACACCCGACAGGGAGCAATCAGCCCCAGCATTTT. The chain carries TRBV18 and TRBJ1-5; 7 bases fit TRBD1. Germline CDR1 reads KGHSH; CDR2 reads LQKENI. The junction had 4 bases not matched to a gene; V was cut back by 4 bases and J by 1 base. This CDR3 is built from 15 residues.

About this clone: Compared with germline, one end of the junction differs, possibly owing to a read error. This chain links TRBV5-5 with TRBJ1-2; possible D gene TRBD1, 6 bases. CDR1 and CDR2 from the germline V gene are SGHKS and YYEKEE (reference sequence). This CDR3 is built from 10 residues. The CDR3 loop is CASSARTDFF. The CDR3 DNA follows: TGTGCCAGCAGCGCTCGGACAGACTTCTTC.

V is TRBV4-2 and J is TRBJ2-1; a possible D gene is TRBD2 (5 bases). Germline V lookup: CDR1 LGHNA, CDR2 YNFKEQ. This CDR3 comprises 16 residues. V dropped 4 bases and J dropped 5 bases, with 18 bases sitting between them. CDR3 in amino acids: CASSLLMGAADNEQFF. DNA of the CDR3: TGTGCCAGCAGCCTCCTCATGGGAGCGGCCGACAATGAGCAGTTCTTC.

This rearrangement joins TRBV7-3 to TRBJ2-3; 11 nucleotides match TRBD2. V shed 5 bases, J shed 3 bases, and the junction held 4 bases outside the gene matches. The CDR3 sequence is 15 residues long. Germline V gene lookup returns CDR1 SGHTA and CDR2 FQGTGA. CDR3 coding DNA: TGTGCCAGCAGCCCGACTAGCGGGACGACAGATACGCAGTATTTT. This codes for CASSPTSGTTDTQYF.

This clone appeared many times. J is TRBJ2-3 and V is TRBV15; TRBD2 is a possible D gene (6 bases). V dropped 1 base and J dropped 1 base, with 12 bases sitting between them. The CDR3 runs 16 residues. Germline V gene lookup returns CDR1 LNHNV and CDR2 YYDKDF (reference sequence). The CDR3 here is CATSRVAGSGTDTQYF. The CDR3 DNA reads as TGTGCCACCAGCAGAGTGGCGGGGTCGGGCACAGATACGCAGTATTTT.

This chain uses TRBV18 with TRBJ1-1; 9 bases agree with TRBD1. CDR1 KGHSH and CDR2 LQKENI come from the germline V gene. The CDR3 is 14 amino acids. J lost 7 bases, V lost 2 bases, and 5 bases had no gene match. The CDR3 region has the DNA TGTGCCAGCTCACCAAGGACAGGGGAGAGTGAAGCTTTCTTT. This sequence encodes CASSPRTGESEAFF. Full variable domain (outside the CDR3, taken from reference TRBV18 and TRBJ1-1): NAGVMQNPRHLVRRRGQEARLRCSPMKGHSHVYWYRQLPEEGLKFMVYLQKENIIDESGMPKERFSAEFPKEGPSILRIQQVVRGDSAAYFCASSPRTGESEAFFGQGTRLTVV.

The rearrangement joins TRBV5-6 to TRBJ2-3, with D unresolved. V was cut by 4 bases and J by 2 bases, with 8 bases left in between. The CDR3 totals 13 residues. Germline CDR1 is SGHDT and CDR2 is YYEEEE. CDR3 nucleotides: TGTGCCAGCAGCGGCTTTTCCACAGATACGCAGTATTTT. It yields the protein CASSGFSTDTQYF.

The chain combines TRBV30 with TRBJ1-2; TRBD1 might be the D (5 bases). V dropped 3 bases and J dropped 3 bases, with 11 bases sitting between them. Germline CDR1 and CDR2: GTSNPN and SVGIG (reference sequence). This CDR3 region has 13 residues. Here the CDR3 reads CAWRGLSDYGYTF. CDR3 nucleotides: TGTGCCTGGAGGGGACTCTCCGACTATGGCTACACCTTC.

The chain employs TRBV7-8 and TRBJ1-1; 7 nucleotides align to TRBD1. Looked up from germline, CDR1 is SGHVS and CDR2 is FQNEAQ. The junction had 6 bases not matched to a gene; V was cut back by 5 bases and J by 0 bases. The CDR3 sequence is 15 residues long. In DNA form, the CDR3 reads TGTGCCAGCAGCCCTAGGACAGGTGTGAACACTGAAGCTTTCTTT. Protein product: CASSPRTGVNTEAFF.

This chain uses TRBV12-5 with TRBJ1-1; D remains unclear. Germline CDR1 and CDR2: LGHNT and FRNRAP. With 5 bases removed from V and 5 bases from J, the gap between germline ends came to 12 bases. CDR3 size: 13 residues. CDR3 DNA sequence: TGTGCTAGTGGTACTCTCGCGGGGACTGAAGCTTTCTTT. Translation: CASGTLAGTEAFF.

The genes are TRBV9 and TRBJ2-1; D not resolved. V lost 7 bases to trimming and J lost 7 bases, with 12 bases between them. Germline V lookup: CDR1 SGDLS, CDR2 YYNGEE. This CDR3 has 12 residues. The CDR3 is CASHSGGNEQFF. The CDR3 bases are TGTGCCAGCCATTCGGGTGGGAATGAGCAGTTCTTC.

The rearrangement links TRBV19 to TRBJ1-5; D unclear. The V gene's germline CDR1 is LNHDA and CDR2 SQIVND (reference sequence). The CDR3 totals 15 residues. Trimming shortened V by 4 bases and J by 9 bases, and 19 bases separated the two germline ends. In DNA, the CDR3 is TGTGCCAGTAGTAAGGAGGATCGGGAGGTTCGGCCCCAGCATTTT. Protein product: CASSKEDREVRPQHF.

The V and J genes are TRBV30 and TRBJ2-7; D perhaps matches TRBD1 (6 bases). The germline V and J ends were trimmed by 4 bases and 2 bases, with 9 bases remaining between them. The CDR3 runs 12 residues. Germline V gene sequence: CDR1 GTSNPN, CDR2 SVGIG (reference sequence). CDR3 residues: CAWTGETYEQYF. The CDR3 DNA sequence: TGTGCCTGGACAGGGGAAACCTACGAGCAGTACTTC.

The V and J genes are TRBV19 and TRBJ2-1, with TRBD2 matching 9 bases. Germline CDR1 reads LNHDA; CDR2 reads SQIVND (reference sequence). CDR3 length: 17 residues. The V segment lost 4 bases and the J segment 7 bases; nucleotides outside the gene matches: 14. The CDR3, as DNA: TGTGCCAGTAGTAGATCCCTAGGCGGGAGGGCCGGGAATGAGCAGTTCTTC. Its translation is CASSRSLGGRAGNEQFF.

This chain joins TRBV19 and TRBJ1-5, with TRBD1 matching 10 bases. The trim removed 10 bases at V and 7 bases at J, leaving 10 bases unmatched. Germline V gives CDR1 LNHDA, CDR2 SQIVND (reference sequence). The CDR3 length is 14 residues. The CDR3 DNA sequence: TGTGCCACCCGAGGGGACAGGGGATGGCAGCCCCAGCATTTT. It codes for CATRGDRGWQPQHF.

The rearrangement uses TRBV28 and TRBJ2-1; 13 nucleotides agree with TRBD2. Germline V gene data show CDR1 as MDHEN and CDR2 as SYDVKM. V gave up 0 bases and J gave up 4 bases; unmatched junction bases: 0. The CDR3 length is 16 residues. The CDR3 nucleotides read TGTGCCAGCAGTTTATGGACTAGCGGGGGGTACAATGAGCAGTTCTTC. This encodes CASSLWTSGGYNEQFF.

V gene TRBV7-3 combines with J gene TRBJ2-1; 7 bases are shared with TRBD1. Losses at the gene ends were 1 base for V and 14 bases for J; bases not matched to a gene: 2. Germline CDR1 is SGHTA and CDR2 is FQGTGA. The CDR3 is made up of 11 amino acids. CDR3 region: CASSLNRGKFF. CDR3 DNA: TGTGCCAGCAGCTTAAACAGGGGAAAGTTCTTC.

The CDR3 sequence: CASSLDPLRGYGYTF. In nucleotides, the CDR3 is TGTGCCAGCAGTTTAGATCCGTTGCGAGGGTATGGCTACACCTTC. The genes are TRBV28 and TRBJ1-2; D unresolved. Germline V gives CDR1 MDHEN, CDR2 SYDVKM. The CDR3 consists of 15 residues. V lost 2 bases, J lost 5 bases, and 15 bases lay in between.

This clone was found once. This chain connects TRBV7-6 to TRBJ1-5; no clear D gene. This CDR3 is built from 11 residues. Germline values: CDR1 SGHVS, CDR2 FNYEAQ. The V gene lost 7 bases and the J gene lost 6 bases, with 7 bases spanning the gap. Written as DNA, the CDR3 is TGTGCCAGCAACGAGGGTCAGCCCCAGCATTTT. As protein: CASNEGQPQHF.

The chain joins TRBV7-2 to TRBJ2-7; 8 bases map to TRBD2. CDR3 size: 15 residues. CDR1 is SGHTA and CDR2 is FQGNSA in the germline V gene. V dropped 5 bases and J dropped 3; count of bases not matched to a gene: 9. The CDR3 reads CASSLVEAGGYEQYF. The CDR3 DNA follows: TGTGCCAGCAGCCTCGTGGAGGCGGGAGGCTACGAGCAGTACTTC.

J is TRBJ1-2 and V is TRBV11-3; D is perhaps TRBD1 (5 bases). From germline, CDR1 is SGHNT and CDR2 YENEEA. The V end lost 5 bases, the J end lost 2 bases, and 12 bases lay between the germline ends. The CDR3 covers 14 residues. CDR3 nucleotide sequence: TGTGCCAGCAGCCAGACGGGGGTAAACTATGGCTACACCTTC. Amino acids: CASSQTGVNYGYTF. The full variable domain, rest sourced from reference TRBV11-3 and TRBJ1-2, is EAGVVQSPRYKIIEKKQPVAFWCNPISGHNTLYWYLQNLGQGPELLIRYENEEAVDDSQLPKDRFSAERLKGVDSTLKIQPAELGDSAVYLCASSQTGVNYGYTFGSGTRLTVV.